The following is a T cell receptor beta chain sequence with its context. Its antigen remains unidentified. Clones were read by immunoSEQ multiplex PCR, and TCRdb kept only the in-frame ones, dropping some. The sample records a few hundred thousand clones, less than 90% being singletons. The data are from a study of cytomegalovirus exposure and HLA in healthy donors. This CDR3 region has 13 residues. Germline assignment: CDR1 MNHEY and CDR2 SMNVEV (reference sequence). Trimming took 6 bases from V and 6 from J, leaving 12 bases between them. Points from the study as a whole: TCR beta chains numbering under 200 were designated cytomegalovirus-associated.

V and J are TRBV27 and TRBJ1-5; the D gene is possibly TRBD1 (5 bases). The source material was PBMCs. The sequence derives from a man younger than 35 in good health and CMV-seropositive. The CDR3 protein is CASRRGEGQPQHF. CDR3 coding DNA: TGTGCCAGCAGGCGGGGGGAAGGTCAGCCCCAGCATTTT.